Each of the 25 T cell receptor beta chains below was sequenced from the same sample in a study of CXCR3-negative and CXCR3-positive naive CD8 T cells. Researchers prepared the TRB cDNA libraries using 5' RACE with UMI labels. TCRdb derives one entry per CDR3 protein from the 5' RACE reads, leaving out DNA. The sample totals about 56,000 distinct CDR3 sequences. The material sequenced was memory CD8+ T cells from blood. The source of these receptors is a human donor in good health. Some clones in this sample may be carry-over from other donors' samples.

The J gene is TRBJ2-7, the V gene TRBV27; the D call from TCRdb, TRBD2, cannot be confirmed without DNA. The germline CDR1 and CDR2 sequences are MNHEY and SMNVEV (reference sequence). The CDR3 sequence is 14 residues long. The CDR3 sequence: CASSPAAGTYEQYF.

The chain recombines TRBV7-9 with TRBJ1-1. This CDR3 contains 15 residues. Germline V gene lookup returns CDR1 SEHNR and CDR2 FQNEAQ (reference sequence). The CDR3 spells CASSLGQGGNTEAFF. Supplemented by reference TRBV7-9 and TRBJ1-1, the full variable domain reads DTGVSQNPRHKITKRGQNVTFRCDPISEHNRLYWYRQTLGQGPEFLTYFQNEAQLEKSRLLSDRFSAERPKGSFSTLEIQRTEQGDSAMYLCASSLGQGGNTEAFFGQGTRLTVV.

The rearrangement joins TRBV7-9 to TRBJ2-3; TCRdb calls TRBD1, which cannot be checked without DNA. Per germline, CDR1 SEHNR and CDR2 FQNEAQ (reference sequence). This CDR3 region has 15 residues. The chain's CDR3 is CASSPKAGTGDTQYF.

The chain joins TRBV25-1 to TRBJ2-7; checking the TCRdb D call of TRBD1 is not possible without DNA. The germline V gene encodes CDR1 MGHDK and CDR2 SYGVNS. The CDR3 runs to 14 residues. This CDR3 is CASSDSGERYEQYF.

The chain joins TRBV5-1 to TRBJ1-5; the TCRdb D gene call, TRBD1, has no DNA to confirm it. Germline V gene sequence: CDR1 SGHRS, CDR2 YFSETQ. The CDR3 loop spans 15 amino acids. CDR3 amino acids: CASSFGQGGDQPQHF.

The genes are TRBV7-3 and TRBJ2-1; TCRdb indicates TRBD1, and absent DNA this call remains unverified. The germline CDR1 and CDR2 sequences are SGHTA and FQGTGA. The CDR3 runs to 13 residues. The CDR3 protein is CASSLAGVNEQFF.

V usage is TRBV30 and J usage is TRBJ2-7; TCRdb selects TRBD1, and the lack of DNA leaves this call unchecked. The CDR3 consists of 14 residues. In germline, CDR1 is GTSNPN, CDR2 SVGIG (reference sequence). CDR3: CAWNTGGSSYEQYF.

CDR3 sequence: CASSQGAGPSYNEQFF. The rearrangement joins TRBV4-2 to TRBJ2-1; no DNA is available, so the TRBD2 call from TCRdb remains unchecked. Germline CDR1 LGHNA, CDR2 YNFKEQ. The CDR3 is 16 residues long.

The chain links TRBV20-1 to TRBJ2-7; there is no DNA to check the TCRdb D call of TRBD1. Germline loops: CDR1 DFQATT, CDR2 SNEGSKA (reference sequence). This CDR3 is 11 amino acids long. This CDR3 reads CSAGQGYEQYF.

The chain carries TRBV6-5 and TRBJ2-7; the D call from TCRdb, TRBD1, cannot be confirmed without DNA. Germline V CDR1 and CDR2: MNHEY, SVGAGI. CDR3 size: 15 residues. Here the CDR3 reads CASSYPGQGTYEQYF.

The rearrangement links TRBV6-6 to TRBJ2-6. The V gene's germline CDR1 is MNHNY and CDR2 SVGAGI (reference sequence). The CDR3 has 15 residues. The CDR3 sequence is CASSDRGSGANVLTF.

The chain has TRBV7-2 and TRBJ2-3. Germline-derived CDR1 and CDR2 are SGHTA and FQGNSA. This CDR3 region has 12 residues. CDR3 protein: CASSFLADTQYF.

The gene calls are TRBV7-6 and TRBJ2-6. The CDR3 consists of 15 residues. Per the germline V gene, CDR1 is SGHVS and CDR2 is FNYEAQ. The CDR3 reads CASSLGEPGANVLTF.

The chain employs TRBV2 and TRBJ1-1; TCRdb picks TRBD1, but there is no DNA to check that call. Germline V gene lookup returns CDR1 SNHLY and CDR2 FYNNEI. The CDR3 extends over 16 amino acids. The CDR3 spells CASSEYQGTMNTEAFF.

The chain combines TRBV29-1 with TRBJ2-7; the TCRdb call, TRBD1, lacks DNA for checking. Germline-derived CDR1 and CDR2 are SQVTM and ANQGSEA. CDR3 length equals 13 residues. The CDR3 spells CSGGAGRNYEQYF.

This chain joins TRBV24-1 and TRBJ2-6; with no DNA, the TCRdb D assignment of TRBD1 cannot be verified. Per germline, CDR1 KGHDR and CDR2 SFDVKD. The CDR3 length is 18 residues. This CDR3 is CATSDALYRGSGANVLTF.

The V gene is TRBV20-1, the J gene TRBJ1-3. CDR1 is DFQATT, CDR2 SNEGSKA, per germline (reference sequence). This CDR3 is 14 amino acids long. CDR3: CSARAWTDGNTIYF.

The chain uses TRBV6-2 or TRBV6-3 and TRBJ2-7; lacking DNA, the TRBD1 call made by TCRdb goes unchecked. The germline CDR1 and CDR2 sequences are MNHEY and SVGEGT. This CDR3 has 12 residues. The CDR3 region is CASSPGGYEQYF.

The chain combines TRBV29-1 with TRBJ2-7. Per germline, CDR1 SQVTM and CDR2 ANQGSEA. The CDR3 covers 12 residues. CDR3 loop: CSVLDISYEQYF.

This chain links TRBV27 with TRBJ2-1; TCRdb outputs TRBD1, but without DNA this stays unchecked. CDR1 and CDR2 (germline): MNHEY, SMNVEV (reference sequence). CDR3 size: 11 residues. CDR3 amino acids: CASSLGAWQFF.

This CDR3 is CASSPPQGGTEAFF. This chain connects TRBV12-3 or TRBV12-4 to TRBJ1-1; TCRdb designates TRBD1, a call that cannot be tested without DNA. The CDR3 has 14 amino acids.

The chain couples TRBV20-1 to TRBJ2-1. This CDR3 has 12 amino acids. From germline, CDR1 is DFQATT and CDR2 SNEGSKA (reference sequence). CDR3: CSARGVDNEQFF.

The chain combines TRBV29-1 with TRBJ2-7; TCRdb returns TRBD2, unconfirmable since there is no DNA. The CDR3 has 13 residues. From germline, CDR1 is SQVTM and CDR2 ANQGSEA. CDR3: CSVLAIDGYEQYF.

CDR3 sequence reads: CASTTSGSTDTQYF. The chain has TRBV7-8 and TRBJ2-3; TCRdb's D call, TRBD2, is unchecked because there is no DNA. Germline lookup yields CDR1 SGHVS and CDR2 FQNEAQ. This CDR3 is 14 amino acids long. The full variable domain, in which reference TRBV7-8 and TRBJ2-3 provide the parts outside the CDR3, is GAGVSQSPRYKVAKRGQDVALRCDPISGHVSLFWYQQALGQGPEFLTYFQNEAQLDKSGLPSDRFFAERPEGSVSTLKIQRTQQEDSAVYLCASTTSGSTDTQYFGPGTRLTVL.

The chain joins TRBV29-1 to TRBJ2-7; without DNA, the TCRdb call of TRBD1 cannot be checked. Germline V gives CDR1 SQVTM, CDR2 ANQGSEA. The CDR3 is 13 residues long. The CDR3 is CSFRDGESYEQYF.